The following is a T cell receptor (beta chain) sequence with its context. Shortly before study entry, within 2 weeks, exposed participants had met a COVID-19 case. This sample was taken from a study of blood T cell repertoires in COVID-19. The CDR3 has 18 amino acids. V shed 3 bases and J 2 bases; nucleotides not matched to a gene: 8. Germline CDR1 reads SGDLS; CDR2 reads YYNGEE. Assay used: immunoSEQ multiplex PCR; TCRdb lists only in-frame clones, some missing. The data contain over 200,000 clones, around 88% of them singletons. This receptor was taken from a woman in her 30s who had been exposed to COVID-19. The rearrangement uses TRBV9 and TRBJ2-6, with TRBD1 identical over 10 bases. Sequenced input: PBMCs or T cells enriched from blood (not recorded which). Written as DNA, the CDR3 is TGTGCCAGCAGCGGCCGGGACAGGGGTCTTCCTGGGGCCAACGTCCTGACTTTC. It is translated as CASSGRDRGLPGANVLTF.